This TCR beta chain was sequenced for a study of blood T cell repertoires in COVID-19 (dated by TCRdb to between 2020 and 2021). Background on the whole study: Collaborator samples came from the United States, Italy and Spain and covered acute and convalescent phases of COVID-19. Sample metadata almost always included a de-identified subject ID, COVID-19 status, age in years and sex. The material from the prospective study consisted of cDNA or gDNA derived from T cells, B-cell-depleted T cells, or PBMCs. The samples were drawn from two sources: the first 160 participants of the ongoing ImmuneRACE study, and 1,000 to 1,500 subjects contributed by 6 global collaborators. The dataset comprised deeply sampled blood TCRbeta repertoires from subjects exposed to, actively infected with, or recovered from COVID-19. Where HLA class I and class II types were available, the types were taken from metadata supplied by the sample provider, not from assay-based typing. The repertoires were made available in a free public database intended to serve as a resource for research on the immune response to SARS-CoV-2. What the work shows at the level of the full study, not this receptor alone: The quantity of clinical and demographic metadata differed by source and by participant and was supplied without curation.

Inclusive of the bounding cysteine and phenylalanine, the CDR3 is 16 residues long. Solely the CDR3 DNA is kept, with 48 bases framed from the first base. The germline V gene provides CDR1 MGHDK and CDR2 SYGVNS. V sheds 1 base and J sheds 1 base, leaving 11 bases between their ends. Enrolling through a virtual design, the prospective study's participants ranged in age from roughly 18 to 89 years and lived across roughly 24 United States geographic areas. In the prospective study, participants were assigned to cohorts based on the clinical history participants reported in a screening survey and a study questionnaire. ImmuneRACE Cohort 3 recovered participants were defined by two consecutive negative NP/OP PCR tests, healthcare professional clearance, or symptom resolution. In the prospective study, whole blood, serum and a nasopharyngeal or oropharyngeal swab were collected from each participant by mobile phlebotomists. Over a roughly 2-month period, participants in the prospective study had the option of providing additional blood draws and questionnaires. Blood samples from the prospective study were shipped frozen or at room temperature prior to DNA extraction.

TCRbeta CDR3 regions were amplified from genomic DNA by means of the immunoSEQ Assay, a bias-controlled multiplex PCR. Per the original workflow: The number of nucleated cells in each sample was estimated from the amplification of reference gene primers within the assay. To quantify the absolute abundance of each unique TCRbeta CDR3 rearrangement, sequence reads were collapsed and filtered. For each sample, productive Simpson clonality was calculated as the square root of Simpson's diversity index across productive rearrangements. Drawn from immuneACCESS, this table holds only the in-frame rearrangements with V and J called that TCRdb kept. Clones are partly lost; checked studies trace under half to an unresolved V gene and leave the rest unexplained. That table gives V, J and clone size, and the DNA gave D and trimming. This sample lists roughly 370,000 clones; 85% to 90% were detected once. The top ten constitute roughly 9.4% of the sample.

On this clone itself: This clone's antigen is unknown. Base qualities are not recorded, but no much larger clone differs from it by a single base.

The source of this sequence is a woman aged 50 to 60 who had recovered from COVID-19. Sequenced sample: PBMCs or T cells enriched from blood (not recorded which). The chain employs TRBV25-1 and TRBJ1-5; the D gene is not confidently resolved. The DNA is as follows: TGTGCCAGCAGTGAATGGGGAGGTCCGAGCAATCAGCCCCAGCATTTT. It translates to CASSEWGGPSNQPQHF.